This T cell receptor beta chain was sequenced during a study of blood T cell repertoires in COVID-19. Study summary: Sites across the United States, Italy and Spain contributed samples from acute and convalescent COVID-19. The analysed material was cDNA or gDNA that came from T cells, B-cell-depleted T cells, or PBMCs.

Original data processing: Amplification from reference gene primers served as the basis for estimated nucleated cell counts. Only in-frame clones appear in the TCRdb table, and some are missing; sequencing was by immunoSEQ multiplex PCR. The V and J calls and clone size come from that table; D and trimming were worked out from the DNA. The table shows fewer than 75,000 clones, with roughly 87% occurring only once. V gave up 8 bases and J gave up 4 bases; unmatched junction bases: 8. The CDR3 covers 15 residues. The germline gives CDR1 MNHEY, CDR2 SVGAGI. This receptor was obtained from a man aged 80 or over with acute or convalescent COVID-19. Material for sequencing was peripheral blood. The chain links TRBV6-5 to TRBJ1-4; 9 nucleotides agree with TRBD1. The CDR3 DNA follows: TGTGCCAGCTGCAACAGGGGGCTCAGTAATGAAAAACTGTTTTTT. Translated: CASCNRGLSNEKLFF.